These 25 T cell receptor beta chains came from one sample sequenced in a study of blood T cell repertoires in COVID-19. The table came from immunoSEQ multiplex PCR; TCRdb's copy has only in-frame clones and leaves some out. The table includes around 92,000 clones, roughly nine tenths detected once. The sequenced sample consisted of peripheral blood. All receptors derive from an elderly woman with active COVID-19.

The V call is TRBV10-3, the J call TRBJ2-2; 7 nucleotides match TRBD1. Germline trimming cut 10 bases from V and 5 bases from J; bases unmatched to any gene: 4. Germline CDR1 is ENHRY and CDR2 is SYGVKD. This CDR3 spans 12 amino acids. In DNA form, the CDR3 reads TGTGCCAACAGACAGGGAACCGGGGAGCTGTTTTTT. It translates to CANRQGTGELFF.

This sequence joins TRBV2 and TRBJ2-6; no reliable D call. The CDR3 length is 14 residues. CDR1 and CDR2 from the germline V gene are SNHLY and FYNNEI. V dropped 10 bases and J dropped 2 bases, with 12 bases sitting between them. The CDR3 sequence: CATQYLTGANVLTF. The CDR3 DNA reads TGTGCCACCCAGTATCTGACTGGGGCCAACGTCCTGACTTTC. Using reference TRBV2 and TRBJ2-6 for the parts outside the CDR3, the full variable domain is EPEVTQTPSHQVTQMGQEVILRCVPISNHLYFYWYRQILGQKVEFLVSFYNNEISEKSEIFDDQFSVERPDGSNFTLKIRSTKLEDSAMYFCATQYLTGANVLTFGAGSRLTVL.

The chain recombines TRBV29-1 with TRBJ2-1; 8 bases align to TRBD2. V gave up 3 bases and J gave up 4 bases; unmatched junction bases: 11. Germline V gene sequence: CDR1 SQVTM, CDR2 ANQGSEA. The CDR3 is 16 amino acids. This CDR3 reads CSVDRSGRVLYNEQFF. The CDR3 DNA reads TGCAGCGTTGATAGGAGCGGGAGAGTACTTTACAATGAGCAGTTCTTC.

This sequence joins TRBV25-1 and TRBJ2-1, with D unclear. The CDR3 spans 15 residues. V dropped 1 base and J dropped 1 base, with 8 bases sitting between them. The germline CDR1 and CDR2 sequences are MGHDK and SYGVNS. CDR3 residues: CASSESGSSYNEQFF. The CDR3 region has the DNA TGTGCCAGCAGTGAATCGGGTAGTTCCTACAATGAGCAGTTCTTC.

The gene calls are TRBV3-1 (or the pseudogene TRBV3-2) and TRBJ2-1, with 10 bases fitting TRBD2. The trim removed 4 bases at V and 0 bases at J, leaving 3 bases unmatched. Germline V gene lookup returns CDR1 LGHDT and CDR2 YNNKEL (reference sequence). CDR3 length equals 16 residues. As DNA, the CDR3 is TGTGCCAGCAGCCCGGCTAGCGGGAGCTCCTACAATGAGCAGTTCTTC. Its protein product is CASSPASGSSYNEQFF.

The gene calls are TRBV18 and TRBJ2-2; tentatively, D is TRBD1 (5 bases). The CDR3 length is 15 residues. V dropped 2 bases and J dropped 1 base, with 8 bases sitting between them. Per germline, CDR1 KGHSH and CDR2 LQKENI. The CDR3 DNA sequence: TGTGCCAGCTCACCATTCAGGGAGAACACCGGGGAGCTGTTTTTT. This translates into CASSPFRENTGELFF.

This chain uses TRBV15 with TRBJ1-2; D unresolved. Germline CDR1 and CDR2: LNHNV and YYDKDF (reference sequence). CDR3 length: 14 residues. V lost 0 bases to trimming and J lost 4 bases, with 9 bases between them. As DNA, the CDR3 is TGTGCCACCAGCAGAGATGGGAGGGTCTATGGCTACACCTTC. It specifies CATSRDGRVYGYTF.

The chain couples TRBV7-9 to TRBJ1-1; D ambiguous. The germline gives CDR1 SEHNR, CDR2 FQNEAQ (reference sequence). V gave up 5 bases and J gave up 3 bases, with 10 bases separating them. The CDR3 runs to 13 residues. The CDR3, as DNA: TGTGCCAGCAGCCGGGAGGCGGACACTGAAGCTTTCTTT. Translated: CASSREADTEAFF.

The J gene is TRBJ1-1, the V gene TRBV19, with D possibly being TRBD1 (6 bases). This CDR3 contains 16 residues. CDR1 is LNHDA, CDR2 SQIVND, per germline (reference sequence). Trimming left V 6 bases short and J 1 base short, with 18 bases between. CDR3 sequence (DNA): TGTGCCAGTAGACTCCCCGGGCGGGGGGCGAACACTGAAGCTTTCTTT. Translating it yields CASRLPGRGANTEAFF.

The chain uses TRBV11-2 and TRBJ2-5; 8 bases line up with TRBD1. Germline trimming cut 5 bases from V and 3 bases from J; bases unmatched to any gene: 8. Germline lookup yields CDR1 SGHAT and CDR2 FQNNGV. The CDR3 totals 15 residues. The chain's CDR3 is CASSTFDRGKETQYF. The CDR3 bases are TGTGCCAGCAGCACATTCGACAGGGGTAAAGAGACCCAGTACTTC.

This chain connects TRBV13 to TRBJ2-3, with 8 bases matching TRBD2. Germline CDR1 is PRHDT and CDR2 is FYEKMQ (reference sequence). V lost 5 bases to trimming and J lost 0 bases; unmatched junction nucleotides: 7. The CDR3 length is 16 residues. CDR3 amino acids: CASSRSGILSTDTQYF. CDR3 bases: TGTGCCAGCAGCCGTAGCGGGATACTTAGCACAGATACGCAGTATTTT.

The rearrangement joins TRBV6-1 to TRBJ1-1, with 7 bases identical to TRBD1. Germline-derived CDR1 and CDR2 are MNHNS and SASEGT. Trimming at V came to 3 bases and at J to 8 bases, leaving 6 bases not matched to a gene. This CDR3 region has 13 residues. CDR3 coding DNA: TGTGCCAGCAGTGACCGGACAGGCGGAGAAGCTTTCTTT. Amino acids: CASSDRTGGEAFF.

The V call is TRBV9, the J call TRBJ2-2; D is perhaps TRBD2 (5 bases). The germline V and J ends were trimmed by 3 bases and 13 bases, with 13 bases remaining between them. Germline CDR1 is SGDLS and CDR2 is YYNGEE. This CDR3 has 12 amino acids. The CDR3 sequence is CASSGREFRLFF. CDR3 nucleotides: TGTGCCAGCAGCGGACGGGAATTCCGGCTGTTTTTT.

This chain links TRBV7-2 with TRBJ2-7, with 11 bases identical to TRBD2. V gave up 3 bases and J gave up 1 base; unmatched junction bases: 5. Looked up from germline, CDR1 is SGHTA and CDR2 is FQGNSA. The CDR3 is 16 amino acids. DNA for the CDR3: TGTGCCAGCAGCTTTAGCGGGAGGGCCGGGTCCTACGAGCAGTACTTC. Its protein is CASSFSGRAGSYEQYF.

This chain uses TRBV11-3 with TRBJ2-1; a weak D match, TRBD2 (7 bases). The CDR3 spans 17 residues. Germline V gene lookup returns CDR1 SGHNT and CDR2 YENEEA. Trimming took off 5 bases at V and 1 base at J, with 18 bases between the two ends. CDR3 loop: CASSPTRGAPSYNEQFF. The CDR3, as DNA: TGTGCCAGCAGCCCTACTCGGGGGGCCCCGTCCTACAATGAGCAGTTCTTC. Supplemented by reference TRBV11-3 and TRBJ2-1, the full variable domain reads EAGVVQSPRYKIIEKKQPVAFWCNPISGHNTLYWYLQNLGQGPELLIRYENEEAVDDSQLPKDRFSAERLKGVDSTLKIQPAELGDSAVYLCASSPTRGAPSYNEQFFGPGTRLTVL.

The chain has TRBV15 and TRBJ2-7, with TRBD2 matching 8 bases. With 0 bases clipped from V and 0 bases from J, the junction kept 10 bases outside the gene matches. The germline CDR1 and CDR2 sequences are LNHNV and YYDKDF (reference sequence). This CDR3 has 18 amino acids. CDR3: CATSREGLAASLSYEQYF. The CDR3 DNA reads TGTGCCACCAGCAGAGAAGGACTAGCCGCGAGCCTCTCCTACGAGCAGTACTTC. Filled out from reference TRBV15 and TRBJ2-7, the complete variable domain reads DAMVIQNPRYQVTQFGKPVTLSCSQTLNHNVMYWYQQKSSQAPKLLFHYYDKDFNNEADTPDNFQSRRPNTSFCFLDIRSPGLGDTAMYLCATSREGLAASLSYEQYFGPGTRLTVT.

Note on this clone: Other DNA variants within this sample encode the same CDR3. V is TRBV6-5 and J is TRBJ1-2; D gene ambiguous. Germline-derived CDR1 and CDR2 are MNHEY and SVGAGI. The ends were cut back, 5 bases at V and 0 bases at J, with 4 bases in the middle. The CDR3 is 12 amino acids. The CDR3 bases are TGTGCCAGCAGTAGCCCTAACTATGGCTACACCTTC. Residues: CASSSPNYGYTF.

The gene calls are TRBV19 and TRBJ2-6, with 7 nucleotides matching TRBD1. The junction had 15 bases not matched to a gene; V was cut back by 7 bases and J by 0 bases. Germline-derived CDR1 and CDR2 are LNHDA and SQIVND (reference sequence). This CDR3 region has 19 residues. DNA of the CDR3: TGTGCCAGTACCTTTCTTTTGGGACAGACGACCTCTGGGGCCAACGTCCTGACTTTC. Amino acids: CASTFLLGQTTSGANVLTF.

The chain combines TRBV4-1 with TRBJ1-1; D unclear. Trimming shortened V by 1 base and J by 1 base, and 10 bases separated the two germline ends. Germline CDR1 and CDR2: MGHRA and YSYEKL. This CDR3 region has 15 residues. CDR3 region: CASSQGAGSNTEAFF. In DNA, the CDR3 is TGCGCCAGCAGCCAAGGGGCAGGTTCGAACACTGAAGCTTTCTTT.

The rearrangement joins TRBV30 to TRBJ1-3, with 9 bases identical to TRBD1. The CDR3 length is 14 residues. Germline CDR1 GTSNPN, CDR2 SVGIG (reference sequence). V lost 3 bases, J lost 2 bases, and 2 bases stayed unmatched. CDR3 in DNA: TGTGCCTGGAGAAGGACAGGGGCTGGAAACACCATATATTTT. This gives the protein CAWRRTGAGNTIYF.

J is TRBJ1-1 and V is TRBV7-3; D uncertain. CDR3 size: 13 residues. Germline V gives CDR1 SGHTA, CDR2 FQGTGA. V lost 5 bases and J lost 5, with 12 bases in between. CDR3 sequence (DNA): TGTGCCAGCAGCCGACTAGGGATAACTGAAGCTTTCTTT. It translates to CASSRLGITEAFF.

V usage is TRBV7-8 and J usage is TRBJ2-7; TRBD1 matches at 12 bases. This CDR3 comprises 18 residues. CDR1 and CDR2 (germline): SGHVS, FQNEAQ. Trimming at V came to 5 bases and at J to 0 bases, leaving 11 bases not matched to a gene. The DNA of the CDR3 is TGTGCCAGCAGCCCACCCGGGACAGGGGGCCCGAGCTCCTACGAGCAGTACTTC. Residues: CASSPPGTGGPSSYEQYF.

This chain links TRBV29-1 with TRBJ2-7; D is perhaps TRBD1 (6 bases). CDR3 length: 13 residues. CDR1 is SQVTM and CDR2 is ANQGSEA in the germline V gene. V was shortened by 6 bases and J by 1 base, with 13 bases between the two germline ends. This chain's CDR3 is CSVIRDKSYEQYF. The CDR3 coding sequence is TGCAGCGTCATCCGGGACAAGTCCTACGAGCAGTACTTC.

This chain links TRBV13 with TRBJ2-1; D remains unclear. This CDR3 has 12 residues. The germline V gene encodes CDR1 PRHDT and CDR2 FYEKMQ (reference sequence). Trimming shortened V by 4 bases and J by 9 bases, and 10 bases separated the two germline ends. Here the CDR3 reads CASSSPSREQFF. CDR3 coding DNA: TGTGCCAGCAGCTCCCCCAGTCGTGAGCAGTTCTTC.

This chain uses TRBV27 with TRBJ2-3; D may be TRBD2 (6 bases). V lost 3 bases, J lost 1 base, and 11 bases lay in between. Germline CDR1 and CDR2: MNHEY and SMNVEV (reference sequence). This CDR3 region has 15 residues. The CDR3 reads CASSFYGSGTDTQYF. The CDR3 bases are TGTGCCAGCAGTTTTTACGGGAGCGGCACAGATACGCAGTATTTT.